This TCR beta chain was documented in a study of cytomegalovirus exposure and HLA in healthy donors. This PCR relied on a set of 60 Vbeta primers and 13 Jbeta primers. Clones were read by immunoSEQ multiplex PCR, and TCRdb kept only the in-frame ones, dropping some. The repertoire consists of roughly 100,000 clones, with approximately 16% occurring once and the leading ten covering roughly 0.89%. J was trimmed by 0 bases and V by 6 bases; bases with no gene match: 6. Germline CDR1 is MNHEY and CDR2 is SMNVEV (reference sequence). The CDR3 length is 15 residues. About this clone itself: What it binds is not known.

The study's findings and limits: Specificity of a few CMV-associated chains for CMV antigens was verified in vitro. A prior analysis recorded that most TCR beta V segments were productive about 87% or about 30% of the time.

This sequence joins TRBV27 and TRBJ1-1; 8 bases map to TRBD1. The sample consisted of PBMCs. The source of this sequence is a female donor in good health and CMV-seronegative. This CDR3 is CASSRWTGLNTEAFF. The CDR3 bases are TGTGCCAGCAGCCGATGGACAGGGTTGAACACTGAAGCTTTCTTT.